The 21 T cell receptor beta chains given below trace back to one sample, sequenced in a study of T-cell memory formation after mild COVID-19. TCRdb re-called the 5' RACE reads through MiXCR, storing one row per CDR3 protein. The data show 300,000 to 400,000 distinct CDR3 sequences, with approximately 15% seen just once and 20% to 25% held by the top ten. The material sequenced was PBMCs or a T cell subset sorted from them (not recorded which). The receptors shown here come from a man younger than 30 who had mild COVID-19 (a few samples of this study predate the infection). Cell type and time point are not known.

V and J are TRBV10-3 and TRBJ2-5; 11 bases are shared with TRBD2. Trimming removed 2 bases from V and 3 bases from J; junction bases left unmatched: 8. The CDR3 sequence is 17 residues long. Germline V gene lookup returns CDR1 ENHRY and CDR2 SYGVKD. CDR3 amino acids: CAISEAHLAGGEETQYF. CDR3 DNA: TGTGCCATCAGTGAGGCCCACCTAGCGGGGGGTGAAGAGACCCAGTACTTC.

This clonotype was observed a few times. The J gene is TRBJ1-1, the V gene TRBV11-1; D is undetermined. The length of the CDR3 is 12 residues. The V and J ends lost 1 base and 7 bases respectively, with 7 bases between them. Germline assignment: CDR1 SGHAT and CDR2 FQDESV (reference sequence). CDR3 bases: TGTGCCAGCAGCTTAGAATCAGATGAAGCTTTCTTT. This codes for CASSLESDEAFF.

This clonotype was recorded a few times. The J gene is TRBJ2-7, the V gene TRBV6-2 or TRBV6-3; perhaps TRBD1 as D (6 bases). Trimming removed 6 bases at V and 0 bases at J, with 15 bases between. The CDR3 consists of 15 residues. CDR1 is MNHEY, CDR2 SVGEGT, per germline. The CDR3 sequence: CASRANTGSSYEQYV. The CDR3 DNA is TGTGCCAGCAGGGCTAATACAGGGAGCTCCTACGAGCAGTACGTC.

This clonotype has only a few counts. CDR3 in amino acids: CASSSLNYRAGNQPQHF. The CDR3 bases are TGTGCCAGCAGCAGCTTAAATTATAGGGCCGGCAATCAGCCCCAGCATTTT. The V gene is TRBV7-8, the J gene TRBJ1-5; D is unclear. This CDR3 comprises 17 residues. Trimming stripped 5 bases from V and 2 bases from J, with 19 bases between. CDR1 is SGHVS, CDR2 FQNEAQ, per germline.

The table lists this clonotype with a few counts. This CDR3 is CASSQGSGGTYNEQFF. The CDR3 bases are TGTGCCAGCAGCCAAGGGAGCGGGGGCACCTACAATGAGCAGTTCTTC. The chain carries TRBV3-1 and TRBJ2-1; 8 bases align to TRBD2. Germline V gives CDR1 LGHDT, CDR2 YNNKEL (reference sequence). The CDR3 sequence is 16 residues long. The V gene end was trimmed by 1 base and the J gene end by 2 bases; junction bases not matched to a gene: 4.

A few counts support this clonotype. This CDR3 is CASSFDSFKNIQYF. In DNA form, the CDR3 reads TGCGCCAGCAGCTTTGACAGTTTCAAAAACATTCAGTACTTC. The gene calls are TRBV5-1 and TRBJ2-4; TRBD1 might be the D (5 bases). V was trimmed by 2 bases and J by 3 bases, leaving 9 bases between them. CDR3 length: 14 amino acids. CDR1 is SGHRS, CDR2 YFSETQ, per germline. The whole variable domain, remainder taken from reference TRBV5-1 and TRBJ2-4, is KAGVTQTPRYLIKTRGQQVTLSCSPISGHRSVSWYQQTPGQGLQFLFEYFSETQRNKGNFPGRFSGRQFSNSRSEMNVSTLELGDSALYLCASSFDSFKNIQYFGAGTRLSVL.

The DNA for the CDR3 is TGTGCCAGCGCCGGAGTCGGATCCTACGAGCAGTACTTC. It codes for CASAGVGSYEQYF. This chain connects TRBV25-1 to TRBJ2-7; D unclear. The germline V gene has CDR1 MGHDK and CDR2 SYGVNS. Trimming stripped 8 bases from V and 1 base from J, with 12 bases between. This CDR3 comprises 13 residues.

This clonotype appeared many times. The rearrangement joins TRBV20-1 to TRBJ2-5; D uncertain. The V end was cut by 7 bases, the J end by 4 bases, with 19 bases between. The CDR3 is made up of 14 amino acids. Germline V gives CDR1 DFQATT, CDR2 SNEGSKA (reference sequence). The CDR3 nucleotides read TGCAGTGTTCCGCCACTCGCGGCCCTAGAGACCCAGTACTTC. Translating it yields CSVPPLAALETQYF.

This clonotype was counted a few times. The rearrangement links TRBV7-6 to TRBJ1-2; TRBD1 is a possible D gene (6 bases). The germline V gene encodes CDR1 SGHVS and CDR2 FNYEAQ. This CDR3 spans 13 amino acids. The ends were cut back, 2 bases at V and 8 bases at J, with 12 bases in the middle. The CDR3 loop reads CASSLNRDGGYTF. CDR3 DNA sequence: TGTGCCAGCAGCTTAAACAGGGATGGCGGCTACACCTTC.

This clonotype was counted between two and nine times. The chain employs TRBV9 and TRBJ1-1; 8 bases agree with TRBD1. Looked up from germline, CDR1 is SGDLS and CDR2 is YYNGEE. The ends lost 3 bases at V and 8 bases at J; junction bases unmatched: 12. The CDR3 consists of 15 residues. CDR3: CASSAQGAGVSEAFF. The CDR3 DNA reads TGTGCCAGCAGCGCTCAGGGGGCTGGAGTCTCCGAAGCTTTCTTT. Supplemented by reference TRBV9 and TRBJ1-1, the full variable domain reads DSGVTQTPKHLITATGQRVTLRCSPRSGDLSVYWYQQSLDQGLQFLIQYYNGEERAKGNILERFSAQQFPDLHSELNLSSLELGDSALYFCASSAQGAGVSEAFFGQGTRLTVV.

As to this clonotype: Without the conserved terminal phenylalanine or tryptophan, this CDR3 likely stems from a read error. This rearrangement joins TRBV5-1 to TRBJ2-1, with TRBD1 identical over 9 bases. Germline assignment: CDR1 SGHRS and CDR2 YFSETQ. V lost 5 bases to trimming and J lost 2 bases; unmatched junction nucleotides: 8. The length of the CDR3 is 16 residues. CDR3 sequence: CASRQYRDRAYNEQFL. In nucleotides, the CDR3 is TGCGCCAGCAGGCAATACCGGGACAGGGCCTACAATGAGCAGTTCTTA.

The chain recombines TRBV20-1 with TRBJ2-3; possible D gene TRBD1, 6 bases. V was trimmed by 6 bases and J by 3 bases, leaving 13 bases between them. The CDR3 runs 13 residues. In germline, CDR1 is DFQATT, CDR2 SNEGSKA (reference sequence). CDR3 sequence: CSALLGGTDTQYF. The CDR3 DNA reads as TGCAGTGCCCTTTTAGGGGGAACAGATACGCAGTATTTT.

Only a few counts were recorded for this clonotype. The chain carries TRBV5-4 and TRBJ1-1, with a weak D call TRBD1 (6 bases). This CDR3 spans 15 amino acids. The germline V gene encodes CDR1 SGHNT and CDR2 YYREEE (reference sequence). With 7 bases removed from V and 0 bases from J, the gap between germline ends came to 16 bases. The CDR3 DNA reads TGTGCCAGCGCACAAGGGGGACGCATGAACACTGAAGCTTTCTTT. This encodes CASAQGGRMNTEAFF.

V usage is TRBV2 and J usage is TRBJ1-1, with 9 bases aligning to TRBD1. CDR3 length: 12 amino acids. The ends lost 9 bases at V and 4 bases at J; junction bases unmatched: 3. The germline V gene encodes CDR1 SNHLY and CDR2 FYNNEI. CDR3 residues: CARQGAPTEAFF. DNA for the CDR3: TGTGCCAGACAGGGGGCGCCCACTGAAGCTTTCTTT.

J is TRBJ2-3 and V is TRBV12-3 or TRBV12-4, with TRBD2 matching 9 bases. With V trimmed by 2 bases and J by 4 bases, 19 bases remained unmatched. The CDR3 has 20 amino acids. The CDR3 reads CASSLNFRFVGTSPADTQYF. In nucleotides, the CDR3 is TGTGCCAGCAGTTTAAATTTTCGTTTTGTGGGGACTAGCCCCGCAGATACGCAGTATTTT.

This clonotype was seen only a few times. The chain carries TRBV7-2 and TRBJ2-4; a weak D match, TRBD1 (6 bases). Germline-derived CDR1 and CDR2 are SGHTA and FQGNSA. This CDR3 spans 13 amino acids. Trimming left V 5 bases short and J 6 bases short, with 11 bases between. The chain's CDR3 is CASSEGQLNIQYF. DNA of the CDR3: TGTGCCAGCAGCGAAGGACAGTTAAACATTCAGTACTTC.

V usage is TRBV5-1 and J usage is TRBJ2-7; 11 bases are a match to TRBD1. The germline V gene has CDR1 SGHRS and CDR2 YFSETQ. The CDR3 runs 15 residues. Germline trimming cut 4 bases from V and 0 bases from J; bases unmatched to any gene: 3. CDR3 nucleotide sequence: TGCGCCAGCAGCCTCGGACAGGGGGCCTCCTACGAGCAGTACTTC. This sequence encodes CASSLGQGASYEQYF.

This clonotype was observed a few times. The chain employs TRBV12-3 or TRBV12-4 and TRBJ1-2; D is uncertain. The ends were cut back, 1 base at V and 4 bases at J, with 7 bases in the middle. The CDR3 is made up of 13 amino acids. The CDR3 DNA reads as TGTGCCAGCAGTTTAGGGCGGCGCTATGGCTACACCTTC. Protein: CASSLGRRYGYTF.

The V and J genes are TRBV5-5 and TRBJ2-7; 11 bases line up with TRBD1. V shed 4 bases and J 4 bases; nucleotides not matched to a gene: 13. The CDR3 is made up of 17 amino acids. Germline-derived CDR1 and CDR2 are SGHKS and YYEKEE (reference sequence). CDR3 sequence (DNA): TGTGCCAGCAGCCGAGAAGCTTCCGGGACAGGGGGATACGAGCAGTACTTC. Residues: CASSREASGTGGYEQYF.

The J gene is TRBJ2-7, the V gene TRBV28, with D hard to call. Germline V lookup: CDR1 MDHEN, CDR2 SYDVKM. The V gene lost 1 base and the J gene lost 3 bases, with 4 bases spanning the gap. The length of the CDR3 is 12 residues. CDR3 sequence reads: CASSLFGYEQYV. The CDR3 DNA sequence: TGTGCCAGCAGTTTATTTGGCTACGAGCAGTACGTC.

The chain carries TRBV7-6 and TRBJ1-5, with 9 bases lining up with TRBD1. The length of the CDR3 is 14 residues. Looked up from germline, CDR1 is SGHVS and CDR2 is FNYEAQ. V lost 5 bases to trimming and J lost 6 bases; unmatched junction nucleotides: 5. In nucleotides, the CDR3 is TGTGCCAGCAGCGAGGACAGGGGAAGTCAGCCCCAGCATTTT. It encodes CASSEDRGSQPQHF.